Listed here is a single TCR beta chain. This clonotype showed up just a few times. The clone's antigen remains unknown. Within one base of it there is no much larger clone, and no base qualities were kept. Libraries were built with RT-PCR. TCRdb records Illumina MiSeq as the sequencer. TCRdb applied fastp at Q25 and MiXCR to the public reads, then kept only in-frame beta chains. Rows matching on CDR3 protein sequence are summarized as one entry with the most common DNA and genes. This sample holds fewer than 800,000 distinct CDR3 sequences; 14% were observed only once. The leading ten clones occupy 3.6% of the sample. The data derive from a study (TCRdb year 2016). The receptor's source is a female donor in good health, serving as a healthy control. The sample comprised memory CD4+ T cells from blood.

The nucleotides read TGTGCCAGCATCCAAACAGGGAGGGAGACCCAGTACTTC. Its protein product is CASIQTGRETQYF. The sequence is built from TRBV5-6 and TRBJ2-5; the D gene could be either TRBD1 or TRBD2, each agreeing at 6 bases. Trimming removed 6 bases from V and 5 bases from J, leaving 14 bases between the germline ends. Via the germline V gene, CDR1 is SGHDT and CDR2 YYEEEE. CDR3 length: 13 amino acids, cysteine to phenylalanine. Only the CDR3 DNA stays, 39 bases, in frame from base 1.